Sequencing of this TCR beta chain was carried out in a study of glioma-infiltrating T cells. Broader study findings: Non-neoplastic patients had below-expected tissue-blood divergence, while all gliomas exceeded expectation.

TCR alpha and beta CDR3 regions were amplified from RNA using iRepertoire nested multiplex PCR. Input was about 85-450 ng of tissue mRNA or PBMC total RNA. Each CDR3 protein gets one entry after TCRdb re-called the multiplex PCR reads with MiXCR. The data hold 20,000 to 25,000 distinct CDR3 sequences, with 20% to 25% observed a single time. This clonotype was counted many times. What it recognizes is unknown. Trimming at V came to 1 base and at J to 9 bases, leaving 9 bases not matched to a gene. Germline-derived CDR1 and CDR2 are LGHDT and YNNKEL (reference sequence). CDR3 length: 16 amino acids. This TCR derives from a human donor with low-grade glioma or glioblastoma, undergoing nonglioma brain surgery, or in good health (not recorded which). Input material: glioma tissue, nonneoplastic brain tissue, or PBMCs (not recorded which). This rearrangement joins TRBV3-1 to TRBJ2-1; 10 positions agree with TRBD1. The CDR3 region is CASSQGRQGALGEQFF. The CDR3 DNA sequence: TGTGCCAGCAGCCAAGGGCGACAGGGGGCGTTAGGTGAGCAGTTCTTC.